These T cell receptor beta chains were read from a single sample in a study of metastatic and nonmetastatic thyroid tumors. From the PCR reads, TCRdb re-called clones with MiXCR. The table shows fewer than 35,000 clones, with 21% occurring only once. Sequences were obtained from tumor tissue. Every receptor here comes from a male donor with papillary thyroid cancer or a benign thyroid nodule (not recorded which). Some clones in this sample may be carry-over from other donors' samples. The CDR3 runs from the conserved cysteine through the conserved F or W. A D gene is named only where the DNA matches it firmly. Clone size is not always given. Where it is, it says once, few, many or a class for expanded clones.

TRBV6-1	NA	NA	TRBJ2-2	CASSDRNTGELFF	TGTGCCAGCAGTGACAGGAACACCGGGGAGCTGTTTTTT
TRBV5-1	NA	many	TRBJ1-3	CASSSSGLTGNTIYF	TGCGCCAGCAGCTCCTCAGGGTTAACTGGAAACACCATATATTTT
TRBV5-4	TRBD2	once	TRBJ2-1	CASSPGLAGGEQFF	TGTGCCAGCAGTCCGGGACTAGCGGGAGGGGAGCAGTTCTTC
TRBV19	NA	many	TRBJ2-3	CASSRQRSTDTQYF	TGTGCCAGTAGTAGGCAGCGCAGCACAGATACGCAGTATTTT
TRBV28	TRBD1	medium-sized	TRBJ1-3	CASSQTGTGFRNTIYF	TGTGCCAGCAGTCAAACCGGGACAGGGTTCAGGAACACCATATATTTT
TRBV6-1	TRBD1	NA	TRBJ2-3	CASSKWDSPTDTQYF	TGTGCCAGCAGTAAGTGGGACAGTCCCACAGATACGCAGTATTTT
TRBV19	TRBD1	NA	TRBJ2-7	CASSFSGTGVIHEQYF	TGTGCCAGTAGCTTCTCCGGGACAGGGGTGATCCACGAGCAGTACTTC
TRBV12-3/TRBV12-4	TRBD2	NA	TRBJ2-5	CASRRTSGKETQYF	TGTGCCAGCAGACGGACTAGCGGGAAAGAGACCCAGTACTTC
TRBV2	NA	medium-sized	TRBJ2-1	CASNIGGYNEQFF	TGTGCCAGCAATATCGGGGGATACAATGAGCAGTTCTTC
TRBV3-1	NA	many	TRBJ2-5	CASSQVGAGDRETQYF	TGTGCCAGCAGCCAAGTTGGGGCAGGGGATAGGGAGACCCAGTACTTC
TRBV12-3/TRBV12-4	TRBD1	many	TRBJ2-6	CASSLGRTGGAGANVLTF	TGTGCCAGCAGTTTAGGGAGGACAGGGGGCGCTGGGGCCAACGTCCTGACTTTC
TRBV19	TRBD2	many	TRBJ2-2	CASSPKRAGANTGELFF	TGTGCCAGTAGTCCCAAAAGAGCGGGGGCGAACACCGGGGAGCTGTTTTTT
TRBV11-2	NA	many	TRBJ2-1	CASSLGAASYNEQFF	TGTGCCAGCAGCTTAGGAGCGGCCTCCTACAATGAGCAGTTCTTC
TRBV7-2	NA	many	TRBJ1-3	CASSQQTGNTIYF	TGTGCCAGCAGCCAGCAGACTGGAAACACCATATATTTT
TRBV24-1	TRBD2	many	TRBJ2-1	CATSPAGGSHNEQFF	TGTGCCACCAGTCCCGCGGGAGGGAGTCACAATGAGCAGTTCTTC